The T cell receptor beta chain under discussion was sequenced for a study of blood T cell repertoires in COVID-19. Per the study methods: Scientists estimated how many nucleated cells there were by amplifying reference gene primers. The data were produced by immunoSEQ multiplex PCR, yet TCRdb's version contains in-frame clones alone and is incomplete. That table gives V, J and clone size, and the DNA gave D and trimming. Here the sample spans 250,000 or so clones, 70% to 90% being singletons. Trimming stripped 7 bases from V and 6 bases from J, with 5 bases between. The germline V gene encodes CDR1 MGHDK and CDR2 SYGVNS. The CDR3 totals 10 residues.

V usage is TRBV25-1 and J usage is TRBJ2-3; D is unclear. What was sequenced was peripheral blood. The receptor was derived from a woman aged 30 to 39 with COVID-19, enrolled during active disease. The CDR3 DNA reads TGTGCCAGCAAGGAGGATACGCAGTATTTT. This gives the protein CASKEDTQYF.